The T cell receptor beta chain under discussion was sequenced for a study of vaccination and CD4 T cells after COVID-19 (dated by TCRdb to between 2021 and 2024). About the study as a whole: The convalescent cohort included six males and four females, with two Hispanic individuals, seven Caucasians, two Asians and one multiracial person. Participants got two doses of the Pfizer-BioNTech BNT162b2 vaccine (n=8) or two doses of the Moderna mRNA-1273 vaccine (n=2). Post-COVID blood samples from convalescent patients were collected a median of approximately 93 days after diagnosis, with a range of roughly 35 to 180 days. Post-vaccine blood samples were taken a median of about 70 days after the second vaccine dose, with a range of about 13 to 250 days. The cultures were stimulated with overlapping spike peptide pools from SARS-CoV-2 and from the common cold coronaviruses HCoV-NL63, HCoV-OC43 and HCoV-229E. As controls, cultures received a CEFX viral epitope pool (the positive control), an HIV-1 Nef peptide pool (the negative control), or no peptide at all. In around ten COVID-19 convalescent patients and a few infection-naive healthy vaccine recipients, the spike-specific CD4+ TCR repertoire before mRNA vaccination was compared with the repertoire after mRNA vaccination. At the TCR clonotype level, an earlier paper using these donors assessed memory CD4+ T cell crossreactivity between SARS-CoV-2 and common cold coronavirus spike proteins. Broader findings and caveats from the paper: The study included relatively few convalescent patients and did not analyze early timepoints after natural infection. The median number of SARS-CoV-2-reactive clonotypes rose from around 21 after infection to about 40 after vaccination, but the change was not significant. Of the vaccine-specific clones found in convalescent patients, nearly all (304 of 307) were mono-reactive for SARS-CoV-2 spike instead of being cross-reactive with common cold coronaviruses. Among the post-vaccine SARS-CoV-2-reactive clones in convalescent patients, a median approximately 86% showed up only after vaccination, which suggests vaccine-specific priming.

To note about this clonotype: The antigen this receptor binds is unknown. Per-nucleotide qualities are absent, and no much larger clonotype sits a single base away.

Library method: PCR. DNA from cultured CD4+ T cells was subjected to TCR sequencing with the Oncomine TCR Beta short-read assay at the Johns Hopkins FTIC core. Genomic DNA was extracted from the cultured CD4+ T cells with the QIAamp micro DNA kit. Oncomine TCR Beta libraries from cultured CD4+ T cells were pooled using unique dual indexes and sequenced on an Illumina iSeq 100. The study's processing was this. Non-productive sequences were removed, and CDR3s not starting with C, not ending with F or W, or shorter than 7 amino acids were discarded. The MANAFEST web application was used to identify antigen-specific clonotypes by comparing peptide-stimulated wells against reference wells and other culture wells. An FDR below 0.05, an odds ratio above 5, and a productive frequency above 0.1% in at least two of three replicate wells were required for clones to be considered positive. A clonotype was classed as cross-reactive if the clonotype showed significant expansion both in SARS-CoV-2 spike wells and in at least one common cold coronavirus spike condition. CDR3 homology was assessed with Levenshtein distances (stringdist) and unrooted phylogenetic trees (ape) in R version 3.6.1. TCRdb trimmed public reads at Q25 via fastp, called clones via MiXCR and kept in-frame beta chains. CDR3 protein sequences are deduplicated, and each keeps its most common genes and DNA. TCRdb's processing, not the authors', yielded these V and J calls. This sample is represented by around 4,000 distinct CDR3 sequences; about three fifths of them were singletons. The ten largest clones represent approximately 30% of the sample.

Trimming at the junction amounts to 7 bases on V and 3 bases on J, and the germline ends lie 13 bases apart. The CDR3 contains 14 residues, cysteine and phenylalanine counted. Only the CDR3 DNA is retained, 42 bases long and in frame from the first base. The treatment or condition label for this specimen denotes: roughly 10-day PBMC culture with coronavirus spike peptide pools or control peptides (ViraFEST assay). CD4+ T cells from unexposed donors were collected before the COVID-19 pandemic (2011-2018). The ViraFEST assay was used in the study, in which antigen-specific T cells were expanded with peptide pools and expanded clonotypes were subsequently identified by TCR sequencing. Under 2.5 million PBMCs per well were cultured in IMDM with approximately 4.9% human AB serum and roughly 9.3 IU/ml IL-2, plus 10 ug/ml peptide pools. On days 3 and 7, half of the culture medium was replaced with fresh IL-2-containing medium. Once the cells had been in culture for 10 days, the EasySep CD4+ T cell isolation kit was used to isolate CD4+ T cells by negative selection. As cell number allowed, CD4+ T cells from unexposed donors were tested for reactivity to SARS-CoV-2 S and N and to four common cold coronavirus spike pools. Ficoll-Paque Plus gradient centrifugation was used to isolate PBMCs from whole blood, and the isolated PBMCs were then either used fresh or cryopreserved at -140C. Triplicate wells were generally used for each culture condition. The leukapheresis product for the unexposed donors was obtained through commercial purchase.

The rearrangement combines TRBV12-3 or TRBV12-4 with TRBJ2-1; the D call could be TRBD1 or TRBD2, with each sharing 5 bases. This receptor was taken from a human donor in good health. Input material: CD4+ T cells from blood, cultured in vitro. The base sequence is TGTGCCAGCAAGAACGATGGGGGCTACAATGAGCAGTTCTTC. This sequence encodes CASKNDGGYNEQFF.